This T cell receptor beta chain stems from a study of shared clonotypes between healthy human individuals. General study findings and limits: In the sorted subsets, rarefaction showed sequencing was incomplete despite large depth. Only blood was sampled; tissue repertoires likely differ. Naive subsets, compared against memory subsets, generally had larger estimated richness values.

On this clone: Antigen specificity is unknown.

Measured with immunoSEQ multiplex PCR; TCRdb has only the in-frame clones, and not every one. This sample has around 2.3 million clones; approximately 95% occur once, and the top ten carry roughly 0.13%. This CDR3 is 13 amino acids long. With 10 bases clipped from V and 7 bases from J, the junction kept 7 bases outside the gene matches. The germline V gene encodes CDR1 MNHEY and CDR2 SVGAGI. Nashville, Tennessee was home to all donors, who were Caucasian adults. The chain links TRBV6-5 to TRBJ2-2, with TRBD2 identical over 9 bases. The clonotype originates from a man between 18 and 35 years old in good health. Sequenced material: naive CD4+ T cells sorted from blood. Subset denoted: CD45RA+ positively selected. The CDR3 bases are TGTGCCACCCGGACTAGCGCTTTCGGGGAGCTGTTTTTT. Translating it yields CATRTSAFGELFF.